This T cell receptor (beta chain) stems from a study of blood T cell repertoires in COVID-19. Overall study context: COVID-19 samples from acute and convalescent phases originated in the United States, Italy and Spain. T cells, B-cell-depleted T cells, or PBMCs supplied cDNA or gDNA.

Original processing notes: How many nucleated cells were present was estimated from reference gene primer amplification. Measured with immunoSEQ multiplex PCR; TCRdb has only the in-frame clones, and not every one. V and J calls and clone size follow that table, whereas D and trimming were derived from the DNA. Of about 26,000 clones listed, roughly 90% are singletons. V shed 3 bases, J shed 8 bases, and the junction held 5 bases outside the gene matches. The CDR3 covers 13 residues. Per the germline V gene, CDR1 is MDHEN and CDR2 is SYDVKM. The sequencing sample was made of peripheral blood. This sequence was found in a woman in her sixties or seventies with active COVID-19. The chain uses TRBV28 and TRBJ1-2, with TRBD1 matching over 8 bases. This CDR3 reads CASSLQGARGYTF. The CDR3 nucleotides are TGTGCCAGCAGTTTGCAGGGGGCTCGGGGCTACACCTTC.